This T cell receptor (beta chain) was sequenced in a study of CD8+CD57+ T cells in acquired aplastic anemia. In the study overall: The mean DNA yield obtained from sorted CD4+ and CD8+ cells came to 3.2 ug. Overall study findings and caveats: No significant patient-versus-control difference appeared in CD8+ Simpson's diversity. Overlap between patients and controls comprised about 28 CD8+ CDR3 sequences.

Both TCR beta VDJ combination and CDR3 sequence profiling were carried out. Genomic DNA was the template for this profiling. From the reads, TCRdb called clonotypes with MiXCR, one entry per CDR3 protein. The sample lists approximately 150,000 distinct CDR3 sequences; around half were seen once. Per germline, CDR1 SEHNR and CDR2 FQNEAQ (reference sequence). Between the trimmed V and J ends, which lost 4 bases and 7 bases, there was a span of 19 bases. This CDR3 has 15 residues. This clonotype was seen at least ten times. Antigen: not known. Those patients picked for sequencing had displayed CD8+CD57+ cell expansion on flow cytometry. Every one of the patients had aplastic anemia (severe, acquired).

The clonotype was recovered from a human donor with aplastic anemia. The sequenced sample was sorted CD4+, CD8+, or CD8+CD57+ T cells (not recorded which) from PBMCs. V gene TRBV7-9 combines with J gene TRBJ1-2, with D possibly being TRBD1 (5 bases). CDR3 in amino acids: CASSSGTLTGSGYTF. CDR3 DNA sequence: TGTGCCAGCAGCTCCGGGACCCTTACAGGAAGTGGCTACACCTTC.